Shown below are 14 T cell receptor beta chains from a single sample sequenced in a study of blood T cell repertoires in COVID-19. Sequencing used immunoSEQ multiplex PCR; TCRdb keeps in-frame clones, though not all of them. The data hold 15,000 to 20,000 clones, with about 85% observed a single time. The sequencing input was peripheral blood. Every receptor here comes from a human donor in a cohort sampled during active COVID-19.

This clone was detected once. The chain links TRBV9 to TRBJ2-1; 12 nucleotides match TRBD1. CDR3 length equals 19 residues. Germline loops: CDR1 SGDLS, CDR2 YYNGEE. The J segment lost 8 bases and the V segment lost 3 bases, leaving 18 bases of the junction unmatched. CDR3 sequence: CASSARGQGAVTSRDEQFF. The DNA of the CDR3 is TGTGCCAGCAGCGCCCGGGGACAGGGGGCGGTCACTTCAAGGGATGAGCAGTTCTTC.

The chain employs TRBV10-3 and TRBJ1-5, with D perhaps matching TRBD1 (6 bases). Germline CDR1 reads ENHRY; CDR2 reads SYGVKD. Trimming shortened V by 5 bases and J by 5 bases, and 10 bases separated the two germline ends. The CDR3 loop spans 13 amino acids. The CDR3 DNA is TGTGCCATCAGTCCCGACAGGCATCAGCCCCAGCATTTT. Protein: CAISPDRHQPQHF.

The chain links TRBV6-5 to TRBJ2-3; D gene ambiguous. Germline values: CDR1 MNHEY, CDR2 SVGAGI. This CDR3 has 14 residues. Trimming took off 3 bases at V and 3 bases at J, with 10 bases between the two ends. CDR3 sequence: CASSYRGPTDTQYF. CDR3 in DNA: TGTGCCAGCAGTTATAGAGGTCCGACAGATACGCAGTATTTT.

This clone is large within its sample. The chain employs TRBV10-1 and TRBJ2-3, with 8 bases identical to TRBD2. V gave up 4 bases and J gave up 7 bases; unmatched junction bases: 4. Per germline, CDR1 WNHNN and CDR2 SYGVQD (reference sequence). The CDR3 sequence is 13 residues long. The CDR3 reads CASSVLAGHTQYF. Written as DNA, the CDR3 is TGCGCCAGCAGTGTGTTAGCGGGACATACGCAGTATTTT.

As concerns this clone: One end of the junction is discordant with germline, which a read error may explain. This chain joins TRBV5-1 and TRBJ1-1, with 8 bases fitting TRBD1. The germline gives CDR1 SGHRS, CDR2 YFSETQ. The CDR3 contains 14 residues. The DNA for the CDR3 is TGCGCCAGCAGTTTGGGACAGGAGAACACTGAAGCTTTCTTT. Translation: CASSLGQENTEAFF.

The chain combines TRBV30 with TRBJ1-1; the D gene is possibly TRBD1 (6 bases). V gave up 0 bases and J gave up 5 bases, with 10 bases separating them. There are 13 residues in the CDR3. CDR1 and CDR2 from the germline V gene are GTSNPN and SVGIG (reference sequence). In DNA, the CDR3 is TGTGCCTGGAGTGTAGGACAGAAGACTGAAGCTTTCTTT. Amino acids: CAWSVGQKTEAFF.

The CDR3 coding sequence is TGTGCCAGCTCACCTCGGCTAGCGGGCTCCTACAATGAGCAGTTCTTC. Protein product: CASSPRLAGSYNEQFF. The rearrangement uses TRBV18 and TRBJ2-1, with TRBD2 identical over 8 bases. The CDR3 is 16 amino acids. The J segment lost 0 bases and the V segment lost 3 bases, leaving 4 bases of the junction unmatched. In germline, CDR1 is KGHSH, CDR2 LQKENI.

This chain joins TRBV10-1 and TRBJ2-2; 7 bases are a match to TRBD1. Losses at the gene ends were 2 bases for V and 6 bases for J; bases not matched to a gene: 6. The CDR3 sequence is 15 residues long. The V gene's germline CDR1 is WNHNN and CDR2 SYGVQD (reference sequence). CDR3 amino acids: CASSEATGVPGELFF. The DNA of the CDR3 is TGCGCCAGCAGTGAGGCAACAGGGGTCCCCGGGGAGCTGTTTTTT.

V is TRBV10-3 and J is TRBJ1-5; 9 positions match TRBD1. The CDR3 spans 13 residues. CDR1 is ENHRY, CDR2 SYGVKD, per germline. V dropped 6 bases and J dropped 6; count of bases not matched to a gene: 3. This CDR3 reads CAIRGQGFQPQHF. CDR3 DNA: TGTGCCATCAGGGGACAGGGATTTCAGCCCCAGCATTTT.

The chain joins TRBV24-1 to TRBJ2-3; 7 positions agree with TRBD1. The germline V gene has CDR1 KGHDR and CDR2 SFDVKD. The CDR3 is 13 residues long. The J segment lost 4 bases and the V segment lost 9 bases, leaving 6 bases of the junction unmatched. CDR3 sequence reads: CATEGALADTQYF. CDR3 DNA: TGTGCCACCGAGGGGGCCCTCGCAGATACGCAGTATTTT.

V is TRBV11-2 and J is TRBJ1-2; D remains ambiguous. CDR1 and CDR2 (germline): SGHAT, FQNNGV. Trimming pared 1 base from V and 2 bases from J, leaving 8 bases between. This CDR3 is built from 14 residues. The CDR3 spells CASSLVSRNYGYTF. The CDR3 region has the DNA TGTGCCAGCAGCTTAGTTTCCAGAAACTATGGCTACACCTTC.

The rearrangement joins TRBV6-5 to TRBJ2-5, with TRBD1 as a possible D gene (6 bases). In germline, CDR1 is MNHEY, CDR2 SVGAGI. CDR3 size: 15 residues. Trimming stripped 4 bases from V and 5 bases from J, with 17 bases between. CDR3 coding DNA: TGTGCCAGCAGTTCCCGTAAGGGGGTCGAGGAGACCCAGTACTTC. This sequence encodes CASSSRKGVEETQYF.

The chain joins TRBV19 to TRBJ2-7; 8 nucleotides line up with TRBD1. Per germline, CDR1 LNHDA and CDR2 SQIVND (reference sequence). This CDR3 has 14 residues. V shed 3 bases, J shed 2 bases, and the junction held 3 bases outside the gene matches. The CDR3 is CASSIQGAPYEQYF. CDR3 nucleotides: TGTGCCAGTAGTATCCAGGGGGCACCCTACGAGCAGTACTTC. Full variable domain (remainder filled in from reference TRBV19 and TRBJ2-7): DGGITQSPKYLFRKEGQNVTLSCEQNLNHDAMYWYRQDPGQGLRLIYYSQIVNDFQKGDIAEGYSVSREKKESFPLTVTSAQKNPTAFYLCASSIQGAPYEQYFGPGTRLTVT.

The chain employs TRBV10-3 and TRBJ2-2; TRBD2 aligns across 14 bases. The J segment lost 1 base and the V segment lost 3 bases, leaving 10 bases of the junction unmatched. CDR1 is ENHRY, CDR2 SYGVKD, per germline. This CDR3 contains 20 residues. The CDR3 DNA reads TGTGCCATCAGTGAAAAAAGGACTAGCGGGGGGATTCGGAACACCGGGGAGCTGTTTTTT. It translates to CAISEKRTSGGIRNTGELFF.